This T cell receptor beta chain was retrieved from a study of blood T cell repertoires in COVID-19. Looking at the study overall: T cells, B-cell-depleted T cells, or PBMCs supplied cDNA or gDNA.

Some clones are missing from TCRdb's copy, which holds only in-frame ones; the method was immunoSEQ multiplex PCR. Seen here are around 130,000 clones, 80% to 85% observed once, and the top ten hold about a sixth. Participants were aged about 18 to 90 years, lived in over 20 US areas, and enrolled virtually. From germline, CDR1 is SGHRS and CDR2 YFSETQ. This CDR3 spans 16 amino acids. V trimming: 5 bases; J trimming: 2 bases; junction bases outside the gene matches: 13. The genes are TRBV5-1 and TRBJ2-7; 7 bases are a match to TRBD1. The clonotype comes from a man younger than 45 who had recovered from COVID-19. The sample was PBMCs or T cells enriched from blood (not recorded which). This chain's CDR3 is CASRPYQGVRAYEQYF. The CDR3 DNA follows: TGCGCCAGCAGACCTTATCAGGGGGTGAGAGCCTACGAGCAGTACTTC.